One and the same sample provided the 26 T cell receptor beta chains below, sequenced in a study of human T cells and chemical hapten exposure. TCRdb itself ran the RACE reads through MiXCR, one entry per CDR3 protein. The sample comprises tens of thousands of distinct CDR3 sequences, around a tenth of which are singletons, and 27% rests with the top ten. Regarding time point: pre-sensitization, week 0. Treatment given: therapeutic diphenylcyclopropenone sensitization with weekly scalp DPC. Unfractionated whole blood was the source of the extracted total RNA. This material consisted of whole blood, taken in connection with sensitization to the hapten diphenylcyclopropenone (DPC). The origin of the receptors is a man in his fifties with alopecia areata. Some clones in this sample may be carry-over from other donors' samples.

This clonotype has just a few counts. This chain uses TRBV18 with TRBJ2-2; D uncertain. CDR1 and CDR2 (germline): KGHSH, LQKENI. CDR3 size: 15 residues. The germline V and J ends were trimmed by 0 bases and 2 bases, with 7 bases remaining between them. The CDR3 reads CASSPPTVNTGELFF. CDR3 nucleotide sequence: TGTGCCAGCTCACCACCGACTGTAAACACCGGGGAGCTGTTTTTT.

This clonotype was seen a few times. J is TRBJ1-5 and V is TRBV20-1; the D is unclear. Looked up from germline, CDR1 is DFQATT and CDR2 is SNEGSKA (reference sequence). The CDR3 has 13 residues. The ends were cut back, 2 bases at V and 5 bases at J, with 10 bases in the middle. The CDR3 protein is CSARRSGDQPQHF. The CDR3 DNA is TGCAGTGCTAGAAGGTCGGGAGATCAGCCCCAGCATTTT.

This clonotype was picked up many times. The chain joins TRBV2 to TRBJ1-6, with a tentative D call TRBD1 (6 bases). The CDR3 loop spans 12 amino acids. Germline V CDR1 and CDR2: SNHLY, FYNNEI. V lost 6 bases and J lost 7, with 7 bases in between. The CDR3 DNA sequence: TGTGCCAGCAGGGACAGAAATTCACCCCTCCACTTT. It specifies CASRDRNSPLHF.

This clonotype appeared many times. The chain uses TRBV4-3 and TRBJ2-1; 12 positions agree with TRBD2. CDR1 and CDR2 from the germline V gene are LGHNA and YSLEER. The CDR3 covers 18 residues. J lost 0 bases, V lost 1 base, and 4 bases had no gene match. CDR3 bases: TGCGCCAGCAGCCAAGGGACTAGCGGGGCGAGCTCCTACAATGAGCAGTTCTTC. Amino acid sequence: CASSQGTSGASSYNEQFF.

There are a few counts of this clonotype. The chain carries TRBV7-6 and TRBJ1-4, with unresolved D. CDR1 is SGHVS and CDR2 is FNYEAQ in the germline V gene. The V end lost 4 bases, the J end lost 4 bases, and 13 bases lay between the germline ends. CDR3 size: 15 residues. DNA of the CDR3: TGTGCCAGCAGCTCTAGAAGTACTTTTAATGAAAAACTGTTTTTT. Translating it yields CASSSRSTFNEKLFF.

This clonotype was seen a few times. The V gene is TRBV5-1, the J gene TRBJ2-6, with 7 nucleotides matching TRBD1. V was clipped by 4 bases and J by 0 bases; unmatched bases: 7. This CDR3 is 17 amino acids long. CDR1 is SGHRS, CDR2 YFSETQ, per germline. CDR3 DNA: TGCGCCAGCAGCCGGACAGGACCGAGCTCTGGGGCCAACGTCCTGACTTTC. Its protein is CASSRTGPSSGANVLTF.

This clonotype came up many times. V gene TRBV3-1 combines with J gene TRBJ1-6; D perhaps matches TRBD1 (5 bases). The CDR3 covers 14 residues. V lost 2 bases to trimming and J lost 6 bases, with 8 bases between them. Germline values: CDR1 LGHDT, CDR2 YNNKEL (reference sequence). CDR3 in DNA: TGTGCCAGCAGCCAATCCGGGACTAATTCACCCCTCCACTTT. Its translation: CASSQSGTNSPLHF. Full variable domain (missing parts from reference TRBV3-1 and TRBJ1-6): DTAVSQTPKYLVTQMGNDKSIKCEQNLGHDTMYWYKQDSKKFLKIMFSYNNKELIINETVPNRFSPKSPDKAHLNLHINSLELGDSAVYFCASSQSGTNSPLHFGNGTRLTVT.

The chain combines TRBV28 with TRBJ2-5; 8 nucleotides align to TRBD2. Looked up from germline, CDR1 is MDHEN and CDR2 is SYDVKM. This CDR3 is 14 amino acids long. With 5 bases clipped from V and 4 bases from J, the junction kept 6 bases outside the gene matches. CDR3 residues: CASSPGTSRETQYF. Here the CDR3 DNA reads TGTGCCAGCAGTCCCGGGACTAGTCGAGAGACCCAGTACTTC.

The chain employs TRBV14 and TRBJ2-2, with TRBD2 identical over 10 bases. Per the germline V gene, CDR1 is SGHDN and CDR2 is FVKESK. V shed 4 bases and J 1 base; nucleotides not matched to a gene: 3. The CDR3 covers 16 residues. In DNA, the CDR3 is TGTGCCAGCAGCCGTCGACTAGCGGGGAACACCGGGGAGCTGTTTTTT. Its protein product is CASSRRLAGNTGELFF.

This clonotype was observed at least ten times. The chain employs TRBV4-1 and TRBJ1-2; D uncertain. The V gene's germline CDR1 is MGHRA and CDR2 YSYEKL. This CDR3 is 16 amino acids long. V was trimmed by 0 bases and J by 6 bases, leaving 17 bases between them. CDR3 DNA sequence: TGCGCCAGCAGCCAAGATTTGCAGGAAGGGTACAATGGCTACACCTTC. This sequence encodes CASSQDLQEGYNGYTF.

This clonotype has a count of ten or more. The chain recombines TRBV7-9 with TRBJ1-2, with D maybe TRBD1 (5 bases). The germline gives CDR1 SEHNR, CDR2 FQNEAQ (reference sequence). V dropped 1 base and J dropped 1 base, with 10 bases sitting between them. This CDR3 contains 15 residues. DNA for the CDR3: TGTGCCAGCAGCTTAGATCAGGGCATTAACTATGGCTACACCTTC. It specifies CASSLDQGINYGYTF.

This clonotype was recorded at least ten times. The J gene is TRBJ1-2, the V gene TRBV20-1, with D tentatively TRBD1 (6 bases). The V gene lost 6 bases and the J gene lost 0 bases, with 11 bases spanning the gap. This CDR3 spans 13 amino acids. Germline V CDR1 and CDR2: DFQATT, SNEGSKA (reference sequence). This CDR3 is CSAGQSANYGYTF. CDR3 coding DNA: TGCAGTGCCGGACAGTCTGCTAACTATGGCTACACCTTC.

This clonotype was detected a few times. The rearrangement links TRBV28 to TRBJ1-2; D is unresolved. Germline V gene data show CDR1 as MDHEN and CDR2 as SYDVKM. The CDR3 extends over 12 amino acids. V lost 6 bases and J lost 0, with 5 bases in between. The CDR3: CASSPSNYGYTF. The CDR3 nucleotides read TGTGCCAGCAGCCCATCTAACTATGGCTACACCTTC.

In its sample, this clonotype was seen many times. This chain connects TRBV19 to TRBJ1-2, with D possibly being TRBD1 (6 bases). Trimming pared 0 bases from V and 8 bases from J, leaving 16 bases between. The CDR3 extends over 15 amino acids. Looked up from germline, CDR1 is LNHDA and CDR2 is SQIVND (reference sequence). As DNA, the CDR3 is TGTGCCAGTAGTATAGAAGTGTGGGGGCGAGGAGGCTACACCTTC. Protein sequence: CASSIEVWGRGGYTF.

This clonotype was detected a few times. V gene TRBV7-2 combines with J gene TRBJ2-7; tentative D call: TRBD1 (6 bases). The ends were cut back, 5 bases at V and 5 bases at J, with 13 bases in the middle. The CDR3 consists of 13 residues. CDR1 and CDR2 from the germline V gene are SGHTA and FQGNSA. The CDR3: CASSLQGLNEQYF. CDR3 coding DNA: TGTGCCAGCAGCCTACAGGGTCTCAACGAGCAGTACTTC.

A remark on this clonotype: Possible read error: a much larger clone is one base away. The chain couples TRBV20-1 to TRBJ2-3; D possibly matches TRBD1 or TRBD2 (5 bases each). Germline lookup yields CDR1 DFQATT and CDR2 SNEGSKA (reference sequence). There are 15 residues in the CDR3. The V end was cut by 4 bases, the J end by 5 bases, with 19 bases between. The CDR3 DNA reads as TGCAGTGCTAAGAAGTGGGACGGGCCCCGAGATACGCAGTATTTT. Encoded protein: CSAKKWDGPRDTQYF.

In its sample, this clonotype was seen a few times. Relative to the germline gene, one junction end is altered; a read error may explain this. The rearrangement links TRBV7-6 to TRBJ2-1, with D perhaps matching TRBD2 (5 bases). This CDR3 is 15 amino acids long. Germline V gene sequence: CDR1 SGHVS, CDR2 FNYEAQ. CDR3 protein: CACSLTVVPGNEQFF. As DNA, the CDR3 is TGTGCCTGCAGTTTAACCGTGGTCCCGGGGAATGAGCAGTTCTTC.

This clonotype was observed a handful of times. The chain employs TRBV28 and TRBJ1-1; D perhaps matches TRBD1 (6 bases). The CDR3 has 13 amino acids. V shed 6 bases and J shed 4 bases, with 12 bases lying between them. CDR1 is MDHEN, CDR2 SYDVKM, per germline. This CDR3 reads CASRHRVPTEAFF. Written as DNA, the CDR3 is TGTGCCAGCAGACACAGGGTCCCCACTGAAGCTTTCTTT.

This clonotype was seen at least ten times. V and J are TRBV19 and TRBJ1-5; 8 nucleotides line up with TRBD1. The CDR3 is 16 residues long. Per the germline V gene, CDR1 is LNHDA and CDR2 is SQIVND (reference sequence). J was trimmed by 0 bases and V by 5 bases; bases with no gene match: 6. The CDR3 is CASSRQGAYSNQPQHF. DNA for the CDR3: TGTGCCAGTAGTCGGCAGGGGGCTTATAGCAATCAGCCCCAGCATTTT.

The CDR3 region has the DNA TGCGCCAGCAGCCAAGTTGGGGGTGCGGGGAAAAACATTCAGTACTTC. Translating gives CASSQVGGAGKNIQYF. The V and J genes are TRBV4-1 and TRBJ2-4; tentatively, D is TRBD2 (6 bases). With 1 base removed from V and 4 bases from J, the gap between germline ends came to 14 bases. The CDR3 has 16 amino acids. Germline V gene lookup returns CDR1 MGHRA and CDR2 YSYEKL.

The rearrangement uses TRBV29-1 and TRBJ2-7, with D unclear. V gave up 5 bases and J gave up 2 bases, with 7 bases separating them. CDR3 length: 11 residues. Per the germline V gene, CDR1 is SQVTM and CDR2 is ANQGSEA. DNA for the CDR3: TGCAGCGTTAACGGACCCTACGAGCAGTACTTC. It is translated as CSVNGPYEQYF.

In its sample, this clonotype was seen a few times. The chain carries TRBV4-1 and TRBJ2-1; D gene ambiguous. Trimming took off 4 bases at V and 6 bases at J, with 7 bases between the two ends. This CDR3 contains 12 residues. Germline CDR1 and CDR2: MGHRA and YSYEKL. CDR3 nucleotide sequence: TGCGCCAGCAGCCTAGGAGTCAATGAGCAGTTCTTC. Amino acid sequence: CASSLGVNEQFF.

This clonotype was seen a handful of times. The genes are TRBV12-5 and TRBJ2-7; 10 positions match TRBD2. Germline CDR1 is LGHNT and CDR2 is FRNRAP. The length of the CDR3 is 15 residues. The trim removed 4 bases at V and 0 bases at J, leaving 3 bases unmatched. CDR3 region: CASGSSGRGSYEQYF. As DNA, the CDR3 is TGTGCTAGTGGTTCCAGCGGGAGGGGCTCCTACGAGCAGTACTTC. Full variable domain (rest looked up from reference TRBV12-5 and TRBJ2-7): DARVTQTPRHKVTEMGQEVTMRCQPILGHNTVFWYRQTMMQGLELLAYFRNRAPLDDSGMPKDRFSAEMPDATLATLKIQPSEPRDSAVYFCASGSSGRGSYEQYFGPGTRLTVT.

In its sample, this clonotype was seen many times. CDR3 nucleotide sequence: TGTGCCAGCAGATATCCGGGACAGAATCAGCCCCAGCATTTT. This translates into CASRYPGQNQPQHF. This rearrangement joins TRBV11-2 to TRBJ1-5; 7 nucleotides match TRBD1. Trimming cost V 6 bases and J 4 bases; bases outside gene matches: 6. The CDR3 is made up of 14 amino acids. The germline gives CDR1 SGHAT, CDR2 FQNNGV.

This clonotype was observed many times. This chain joins TRBV11-2 and TRBJ2-2; either TRBD1 or TRBD2 may fit D (5 bases each). Trimming cost V 5 bases and J 5 bases, with 21 bases left between them. This CDR3 contains 17 residues. Germline V lookup: CDR1 SGHAT, CDR2 FQNNGV. CDR3 protein: CASSPMWGPRGTGELFF. In DNA, the CDR3 is TGTGCCAGCAGCCCCATGTGGGGCCCCCGGGGAACCGGGGAGCTGTTTTTT.

For this clonotype: A much larger clone lies one base from this, so it may be a read error. The chain joins TRBV20-1 to TRBJ1-2; TRBD1 agrees at 8 bases. Germline lookup yields CDR1 DFQATT and CDR2 SNEGSKA (reference sequence). The CDR3 contains 14 residues. The CDR3 nucleotides are TGCAGTGCTAGAGGATTGACAGGGGCCTATGGCTTCACCTTC. This codes for CSARGLTGAYGFTF.